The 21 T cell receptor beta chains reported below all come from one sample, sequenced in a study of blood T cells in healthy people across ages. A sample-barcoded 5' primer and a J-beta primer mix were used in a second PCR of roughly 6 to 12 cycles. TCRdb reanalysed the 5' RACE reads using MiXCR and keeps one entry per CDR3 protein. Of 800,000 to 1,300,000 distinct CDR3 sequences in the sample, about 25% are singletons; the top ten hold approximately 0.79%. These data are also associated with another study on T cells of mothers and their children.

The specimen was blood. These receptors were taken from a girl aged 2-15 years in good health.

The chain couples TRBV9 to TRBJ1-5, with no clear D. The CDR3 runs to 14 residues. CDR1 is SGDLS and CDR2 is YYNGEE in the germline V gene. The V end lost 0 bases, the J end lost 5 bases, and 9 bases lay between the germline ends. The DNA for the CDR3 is TGTGCCAGCAGCGTAGAAGACGGATATCAGCCCCAGCATTTT. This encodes CASSVEDGYQPQHF.

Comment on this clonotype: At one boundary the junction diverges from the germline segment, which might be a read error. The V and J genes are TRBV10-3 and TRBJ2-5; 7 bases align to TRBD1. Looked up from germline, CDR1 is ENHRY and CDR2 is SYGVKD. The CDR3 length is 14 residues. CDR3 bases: TGTGCTATCAACAGGGACAGCTACCAAGAGACCCAGTACTTC. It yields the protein CAINRDSYQETQYF.

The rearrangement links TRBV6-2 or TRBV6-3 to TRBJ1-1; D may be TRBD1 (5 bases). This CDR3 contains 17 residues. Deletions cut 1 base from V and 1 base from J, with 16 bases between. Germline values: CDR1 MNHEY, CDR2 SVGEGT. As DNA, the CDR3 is TGTGCCAGCAGTTACTTCCCTATCTTCGACAGGAACACTGAAGCTTTCTTT. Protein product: CASSYFPIFDRNTEAFF.

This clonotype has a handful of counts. CDR3 nucleotide sequence: TGTGCCAGCAGCCCGCGGAGGCTAGCGGGGAACAATGAGCAGTTCTTC. It is translated as CASSPRRLAGNNEQFF. J is TRBJ2-5 and V is TRBV3-1, with 9 nucleotides matching TRBD2. The DNA end is more similar to TRBJ2-1, so the J call may be wrong. The CDR3 sequence is 16 residues long. Germline values: CDR1 LGHDT, CDR2 YNNKEL (reference sequence).

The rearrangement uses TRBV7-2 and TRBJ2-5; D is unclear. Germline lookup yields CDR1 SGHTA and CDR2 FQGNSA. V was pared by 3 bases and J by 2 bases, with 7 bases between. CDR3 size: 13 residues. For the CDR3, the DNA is TGTGCCAGCAGCTTCGGTATGCAAGAGACCCAGTACTTC. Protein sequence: CASSFGMQETQYF.

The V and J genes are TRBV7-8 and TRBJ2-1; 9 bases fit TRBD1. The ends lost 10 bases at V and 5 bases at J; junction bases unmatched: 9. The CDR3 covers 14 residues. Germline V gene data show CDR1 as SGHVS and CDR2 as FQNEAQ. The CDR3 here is CATIRDRVDNEQFF. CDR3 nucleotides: TGTGCCACAATCCGGGACAGGGTGGACAATGAGCAGTTCTTC.

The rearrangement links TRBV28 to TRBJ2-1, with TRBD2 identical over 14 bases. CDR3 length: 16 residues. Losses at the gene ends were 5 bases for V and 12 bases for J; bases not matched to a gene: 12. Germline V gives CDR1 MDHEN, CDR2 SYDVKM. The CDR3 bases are TGTGCCAGCAGTCCCCTGGGACTAGCGGGAGTTTTGGGGCAGTTCTTC. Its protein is CASSPLGLAGVLGQFF.

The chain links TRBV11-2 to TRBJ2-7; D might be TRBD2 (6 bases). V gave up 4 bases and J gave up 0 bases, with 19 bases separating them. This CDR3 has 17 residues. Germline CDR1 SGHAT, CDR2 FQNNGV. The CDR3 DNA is TGTGCCAGCAGCTCTCTTGGACGGGGGTTCAGCTCCTACGAGCAGTACTTC. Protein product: CASSSLGRGFSSYEQYF.

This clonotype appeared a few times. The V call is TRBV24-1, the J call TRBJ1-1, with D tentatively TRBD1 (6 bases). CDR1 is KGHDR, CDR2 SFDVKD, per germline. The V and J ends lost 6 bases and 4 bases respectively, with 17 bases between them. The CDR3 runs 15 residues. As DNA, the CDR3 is TGTGCCACCAGTCGTACTACCCGGGGGGCCACTGAAGCTTTCTTT. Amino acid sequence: CATSRTTRGATEAFF.

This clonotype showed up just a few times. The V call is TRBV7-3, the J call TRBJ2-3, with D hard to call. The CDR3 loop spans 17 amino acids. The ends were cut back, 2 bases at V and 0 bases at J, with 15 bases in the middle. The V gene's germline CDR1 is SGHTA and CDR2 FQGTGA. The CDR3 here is CASSLLPAAFSTDTQYF. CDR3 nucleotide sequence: TGTGCCAGCAGCTTACTCCCGGCAGCTTTTAGCACAGATACGCAGTATTTT.

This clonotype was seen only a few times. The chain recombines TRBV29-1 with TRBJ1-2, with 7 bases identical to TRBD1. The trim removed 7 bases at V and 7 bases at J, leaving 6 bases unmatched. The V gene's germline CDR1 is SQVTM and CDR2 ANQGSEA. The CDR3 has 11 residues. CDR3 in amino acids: CSARGSGGYTF. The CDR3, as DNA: TGCAGCGCCAGGGGGTCGGGTGGCTACACCTTC.

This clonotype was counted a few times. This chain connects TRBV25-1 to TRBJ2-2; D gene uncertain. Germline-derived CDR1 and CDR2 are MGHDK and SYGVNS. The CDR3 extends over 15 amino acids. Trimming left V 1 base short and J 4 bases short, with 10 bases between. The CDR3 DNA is TGTGCCAGCAGTGAATGGTCATTGGGCACCGGGGAGCTGTTTTTT. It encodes CASSEWSLGTGELFF.

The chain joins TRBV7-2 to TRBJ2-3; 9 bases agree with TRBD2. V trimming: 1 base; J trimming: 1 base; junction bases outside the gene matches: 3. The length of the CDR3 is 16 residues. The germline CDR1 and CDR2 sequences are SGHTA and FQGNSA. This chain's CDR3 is CASSLGASGGTDTQYF. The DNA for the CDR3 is TGTGCCAGCAGCTTAGGGGCTAGCGGGGGCACAGATACGCAGTATTTT.

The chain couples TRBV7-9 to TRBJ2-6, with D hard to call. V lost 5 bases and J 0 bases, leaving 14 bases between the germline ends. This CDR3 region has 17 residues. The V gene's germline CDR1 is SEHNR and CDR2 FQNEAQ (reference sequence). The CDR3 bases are TGTGCCAGCAGCCCAAACGGGTATCACTCTGGGGCCAACGTCCTGACTTTC. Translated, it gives CASSPNGYHSGANVLTF. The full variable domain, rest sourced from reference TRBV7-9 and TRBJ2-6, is DTGVSQNPRHKITKRGQNVTFRCDPISEHNRLYWYRQTLGQGPEFLTYFQNEAQLEKSRLLSDRFSAERPKGSFSTLEIQRTEQGDSAMYLCASSPNGYHSGANVLTFGAGSRLTVL.

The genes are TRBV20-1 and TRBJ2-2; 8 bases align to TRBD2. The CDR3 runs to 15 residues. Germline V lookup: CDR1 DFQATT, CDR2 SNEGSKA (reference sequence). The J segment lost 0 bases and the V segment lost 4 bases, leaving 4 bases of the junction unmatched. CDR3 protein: CSANRGGPNTGELFF. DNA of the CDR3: TGCAGTGCTAACCGGGGGGGCCCGAACACCGGGGAGCTGTTTTTT.

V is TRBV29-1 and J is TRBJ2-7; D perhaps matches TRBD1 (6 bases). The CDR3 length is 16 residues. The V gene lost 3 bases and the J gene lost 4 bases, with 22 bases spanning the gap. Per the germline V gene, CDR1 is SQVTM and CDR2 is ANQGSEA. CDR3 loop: CSVEDPQGQRGYEQYF. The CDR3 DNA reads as TGCAGCGTTGAGGATCCTCAGGGGCAAAGGGGGTACGAGCAGTACTTC.

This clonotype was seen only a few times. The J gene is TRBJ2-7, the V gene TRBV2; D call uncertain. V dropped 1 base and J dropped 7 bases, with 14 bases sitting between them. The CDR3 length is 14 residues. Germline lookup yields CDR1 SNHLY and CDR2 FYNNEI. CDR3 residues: CASSEELRVREQYF. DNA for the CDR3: TGTGCCAGCAGTGAAGAGCTACGGGTGCGGGAGCAGTACTTC.

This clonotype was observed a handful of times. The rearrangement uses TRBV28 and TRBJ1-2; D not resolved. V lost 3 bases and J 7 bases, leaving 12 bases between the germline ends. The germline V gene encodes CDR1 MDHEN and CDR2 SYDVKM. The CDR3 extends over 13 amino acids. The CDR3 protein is CASSLWRVSGYTF. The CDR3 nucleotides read TGTGCCAGCAGTTTGTGGCGGGTTAGTGGCTACACCTTC.

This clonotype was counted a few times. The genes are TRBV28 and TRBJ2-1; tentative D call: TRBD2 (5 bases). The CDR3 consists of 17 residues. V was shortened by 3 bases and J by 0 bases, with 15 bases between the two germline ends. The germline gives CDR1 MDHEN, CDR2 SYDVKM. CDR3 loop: CASSLVLGVGSYNEQFF. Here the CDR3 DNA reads TGTGCCAGCAGTTTGGTCCTCGGGGTGGGCTCCTACAATGAGCAGTTCTTC.

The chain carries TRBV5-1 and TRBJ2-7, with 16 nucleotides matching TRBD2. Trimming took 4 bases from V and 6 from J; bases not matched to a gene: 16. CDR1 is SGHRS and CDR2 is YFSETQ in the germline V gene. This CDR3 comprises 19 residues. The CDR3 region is CASSPPVSGTSGRGLEQYF. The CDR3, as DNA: TGCGCCAGCAGCCCCCCCGTCTCCGGGACTAGCGGGAGGGGGCTCGAGCAGTACTTC. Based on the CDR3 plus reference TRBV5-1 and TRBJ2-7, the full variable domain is KAGVTQTPRYLIKTRGQQVTLSCSPISGHRSVSWYQQTPGQGLQFLFEYFSETQRNKGNFPGRFSGRQFSNSRSEMNVSTLELGDSALYLCASSPPVSGTSGRGLEQYFGPGTRLTVT.

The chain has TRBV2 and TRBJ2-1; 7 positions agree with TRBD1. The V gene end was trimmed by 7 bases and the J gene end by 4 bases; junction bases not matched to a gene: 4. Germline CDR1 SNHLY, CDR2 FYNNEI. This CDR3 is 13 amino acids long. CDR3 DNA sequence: TGTGCCAGCATAGGGACAGCATACAATGAGCAGTTCTTC. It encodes CASIGTAYNEQFF.